This T cell receptor beta chain was documented in a study of cytomegalovirus exposure and HLA in healthy donors. Study at large: Among the 370 or so donors who were genotyped, about 80% fell in the genetic ancestry cluster that is associated with self-reported Caucasian donors.

With regard to this clone: Its antigen is unknown.

PCR was performed using 60 Vbeta and 13 Jbeta primers. Clones were read by immunoSEQ multiplex PCR, and TCRdb kept only the in-frame ones, dropping some. Of under 200,000 clones in the sample, approximately 67% were seen once. Study-level findings and limits: Associated with cytomegalovirus, according to the listing, were 170 or so TCR beta chains. Several V segments, TRBV6-2 and TRBV6-3 among them, could not be told apart and were dropped. The authors confirmed in vitro that three CMV-associated chains were specific for CMV antigens.

V shed 6 bases, J shed 4 bases, and the junction held 8 bases outside the gene matches. Germline CDR1 reads MNHNY; CDR2 reads SVGAGI (reference sequence). The length of the CDR3 is 15 residues. The clonotype originates from a woman under 30 in good health and CMV-seropositive. The sequencing sample was made of PBMCs. This rearrangement joins TRBV6-6 to TRBJ2-7; 11 nucleotides line up with TRBD2. CDR3 sequence: CASSFTSGGPYEQYF. The CDR3 nucleotides are TGTGCCAGCAGCTTTACTAGCGGGGGACCTTACGAGCAGTACTTC.